This TCR beta chain is from a study of siplizumab effects on memory and regulatory T cells. CDR1 SNHLY and CDR2 FYNNEI come from the germline V gene. V shed 10 bases and J 3 bases; nucleotides not matched to a gene: 12. The CDR3 has 15 amino acids. Assays covered 10^5 or so TCR templates per sample. Using immunoSEQ multiplex PCR, the repertoire was profiled, and TCRdb retains in-frame clones only, with some absent. The table records tens of thousands of clones, 94% of them present only once. The chain combines TRBV2 with TRBJ1-2; TRBD1 aligns across 9 bases. The sample consisted of non-Treg CD4+ T cells sorted from blood. The TCR was taken from a human donor in good health. CDR3 amino acids: CATRLRDRVDYGYTF. The CDR3 DNA reads as TGTGCCACCCGACTAAGGGACAGGGTGGACTATGGCTACACCTTC.